This TCR beta chain was sequenced during a study of blood T cell repertoires in COVID-19. In the study overall: Samples representing acute and convalescent COVID-19 were sourced from the United States, Italy and Spain. Nucleic acid was either cDNA or gDNA, and it came from T cells, B-cell-depleted T cells, or PBMCs.

In the original processing: From reference gene primer amplification, estimates of nucleated cell counts were derived. Clones were read by immunoSEQ multiplex PCR, and TCRdb kept only the in-frame ones, dropping some. The V and J calls and clone size were taken over from that table, and D and trimming were inferred from the DNA. Seen here are about 50,000 clones, about 90% observed once, and the top ten hold around a fifth. Trimming cost V 0 bases and J 5 bases, with 16 bases left between them. The germline V gene encodes CDR1 LGHDT and CDR2 YNNKEL (reference sequence). The CDR3 loop spans 16 amino acids.

This TCR derives from a human donor in a cohort sampled during active COVID-19. The V call is TRBV3-1 (or the pseudogene TRBV3-2), the J call TRBJ2-5; perhaps TRBD1 as D (6 bases). Material: peripheral blood. The chain's CDR3 is CASSQDPLQGRETQYF. CDR3 coding DNA: TGTGCCAGCAGCCAAGACCCTCTACAGGGCCGGGAGACCCAGTACTTC.